The 9 T cell receptor beta chains below all came from one sample that was sequenced in a study of regulatory T cells in long-lasting Graves disease. Time point of the sample: newly diagnosed GD, antithyroid drugs for less than 3 months. PBMC-derived RNA was used for the TCR library. The TCR beta library used iRepertoire HTBI primers with Arm-PCR amplification of CDR3. TCRdb used MiXCR to reprocess the multiplex PCR reads, holding one entry per CDR3 protein. This table holds 400,000 to 500,000 distinct CDR3 sequences, less than 20% found once. These data also formed part of another study, on T cells in Graves' hyperthyroidism and ophthalmopathy.

Specimen: peripheral blood mononuclear cells (PBMCs), collected at new diagnosis, from a patient treated with antithyroid drugs. The source of these receptors is a woman in her 30s with Graves disease.

This clonotype was picked up a small number of times. The chain combines TRBV29-1 with TRBJ2-1; D unresolved. V shed 5 bases and J shed 7 bases, with 15 bases lying between them. This CDR3 spans 13 amino acids. The germline gives CDR1 SQVTM, CDR2 ANQGSEA. This CDR3 reads CSVIGPMGNEQFF. The CDR3 DNA sequence: TGCAGCGTTATCGGACCGATGGGAAATGAGCAGTTCTTC.

This clonotype has a count of ten or more. CDR3 residues: CASSPRASGRRADTQYF. For the CDR3, the DNA is TGTGCCAGCAGCCCCCGCGCTAGCGGGAGAAGGGCAGATACGCAGTATTTT. The rearrangement uses TRBV7-9 and TRBJ2-3; 10 positions agree with TRBD2. CDR1 is SEHNR, CDR2 FQNEAQ, per germline (reference sequence). V was clipped by 5 bases and J by 4 bases; unmatched bases: 12. This CDR3 is 17 amino acids long.

This clonotype was observed at least ten times. The chain recombines TRBV10-3 with TRBJ1-1, with TRBD1 as a possible D gene (5 bases). This CDR3 comprises 15 residues. The V end lost 0 bases, the J end lost 4 bases, and 12 bases lay between the germline ends. CDR1 is ENHRY, CDR2 SYGVKD, per germline. CDR3 protein: CAISESGRESTEAFF. CDR3 DNA: TGTGCCATCAGTGAGTCAGGCAGGGAGTCCACTGAAGCTTTCTTT.

This clonotype was seen a handful of times. V and J are TRBV15 and TRBJ2-3; 8 bases are shared with TRBD2. Germline lookup yields CDR1 LNHNV and CDR2 YYDKDF (reference sequence). There are 16 residues in the CDR3. Unmatched junction bases numbered 5, after V lost 3 bases and J lost 0 bases. DNA for the CDR3: TGTGCCACCAGCAGGGACGGGGGGGAGAGCACAGATACGCAGTATTTT. Translation gives CATSRDGGESTDTQYF. The entire variable domain, with the rest obtained from reference TRBV15 and TRBJ2-3, is as follows: DAMVIQNPRYQVTQFGKPVTLSCSQTLNHNVMYWYQQKSSQAPKLLFHYYDKDFNNEADTPDNFQSRRPNTSFCFLDIRSPGLGDTAMYLCATSRDGGESTDTQYFGPGTRLTVL.

This clonotype showed up just a few times. The chain couples TRBV20-1 to TRBJ2-1; unclear D gene. The germline V gene has CDR1 DFQATT and CDR2 SNEGSKA (reference sequence). Trimming removed 5 bases from V and 7 bases from J, with 18 bases in between. The CDR3 is 14 amino acids. CDR3 residues: CSAPVYRLLNEQFF. As DNA, the CDR3 is TGCAGTGCTCCCGTGTACCGGCTACTTAATGAGCAGTTCTTC.

This clonotype was counted at least ten times. This chain uses TRBV2 with TRBJ2-1; TRBD2 agrees at 7 bases. The CDR3 extends over 16 amino acids. The ends lost 5 bases at V and 6 bases at J; junction bases unmatched: 13. The V gene's germline CDR1 is SNHLY and CDR2 FYNNEI. The CDR3 spells CASSRSWAGAFNEQFF. CDR3 nucleotide sequence: TGTGCCAGCAGTCGCTCGTGGGCGGGAGCTTTCAATGAGCAGTTCTTC. Full variable domain (remainder filled in from reference TRBV2 and TRBJ2-1): EPEVTQTPSHQVTQMGQEVILRCVPISNHLYFYWYRQILGQKVEFLVSFYNNEISEKSEIFDDQFSVERPDGSNFTLKIRSTKLEDSAMYFCASSRSWAGAFNEQFFGPGTRLTVL.

This clonotype was recorded many times. The V call is TRBV12-3 or TRBV12-4, the J call TRBJ1-2; TRBD1 is a possible D gene (6 bases). CDR3 size: 13 residues. The V end lost 6 bases, the J end lost 8 bases, and 16 bases lay between the germline ends. CDR3: CASRPPGEEGYTF. The CDR3 nucleotides are TGTGCCAGCAGGCCCCCAGGGGAAGAGGGCTACACCTTC.

This clonotype has at least ten counts. V and J are TRBV28 and TRBJ1-4, with D hard to call. Germline V gene lookup returns CDR1 MDHEN and CDR2 SYDVKM. CDR3 size: 10 residues. The DNA for the CDR3 is TGTGCAGCCGGTGCCGAAAAACTGTTTTTT. Its protein is CAAGAEKLFF.

The J gene is TRBJ2-3, the V gene TRBV19; 14 positions match TRBD2. Germline V gene sequence: CDR1 LNHDA, CDR2 SQIVND (reference sequence). This CDR3 is 17 amino acids long. V shed 3 bases, J shed 2 bases, and the junction held 4 bases outside the gene matches. The CDR3 DNA sequence: TGTGCCAGTAGTATTGTGGGACTAGCGGGAGACACAGATACGCAGTATTTT. It translates to CASSIVGLAGDTDTQYF.